Each of the 14 T cell receptor beta chains below was sequenced from the same sample in a study of cytomegalovirus exposure and HLA in healthy donors. The primer mix had 60 Vbeta and 13 Jbeta primers. Profiled with immunoSEQ multiplex PCR; TCRdb holds only in-frame clones, not every one. This listing includes around 51,000 clones. The specimen was PBMCs. These TCRs come from a man in his forties in good health and CMV-seropositive.

This sequence joins TRBV30 and TRBJ2-1; TRBD2 matches at 9 bases. The CDR3 has 13 residues. The trim removed 8 bases at V and 5 bases at J, leaving 7 bases unmatched. Germline values: CDR1 GTSNPN, CDR2 SVGIG (reference sequence). The DNA for the CDR3 is TGTGCCGAAAATAGCGGGAGACACAATGAGCAGTTCTTC. Amino acid sequence: CAENSGRHNEQFF.

The gene calls are TRBV4-2 and TRBJ2-3, with D maybe TRBD2 (7 bases). V was cut by 0 bases and J by 7 bases, with 17 bases left in between. The germline V gene has CDR1 LGHNA and CDR2 YNFKEQ. The CDR3 runs 16 residues. CDR3 coding DNA: TGTGCCAGCAGCCAAGAGGTCGGGGGGCCAGGCTATACGCAGTATTTT. Translation: CASSQEVGGPGYTQYF.

This sequence joins TRBV2 and TRBJ2-2, with 7 bases that match TRBD1. The CDR3 is made up of 14 amino acids. Per germline, CDR1 SNHLY and CDR2 FYNNEI. Germline trimming cut 4 bases from V and 6 bases from J; bases unmatched to any gene: 5. This CDR3 is CASSAPTGSGELFF. Here the CDR3 DNA reads TGTGCCAGCAGTGCCCCGACAGGGTCCGGGGAGCTGTTTTTT.

The chain employs TRBV5-1 and TRBJ2-5, with D possibly matching TRBD2 (5 bases). The J call may be in error: the DNA end matches TRBJ2-7 better. The CDR3 sequence is 14 residues long. CDR1 is SGHRS, CDR2 YFSETQ, per germline. CDR3 in amino acids: CASSLGGRNYEQYF. The DNA for the CDR3 is TGCGCCAGCAGCTTGGGCGGGCGGAACTACGAGCAGTACTTC.

V is TRBV28 and J is TRBJ2-1; tentative D call: TRBD2 (6 bases). V lost 5 bases, J lost 5 bases, and 19 bases lay in between. CDR1 MDHEN and CDR2 SYDVKM come from the germline V gene. This CDR3 has 16 residues. CDR3 sequence reads: CASSRVSGFFDNEQFF. As DNA, the CDR3 is TGTGCCAGCAGTCGAGTTAGCGGCTTCTTCGACAATGAGCAGTTCTTC.

This chain connects TRBV5-6 to TRBJ2-3, with D possibly matching TRBD2 (6 bases). CDR1 is SGHDT and CDR2 is YYEEEE in the germline V gene. The CDR3 spans 16 residues. Trimming took off 0 bases at V and 4 bases at J, with 15 bases between the two ends. The CDR3: CASSLDLLASSDTQYF. DNA of the CDR3: TGTGCCAGCAGCTTGGATCTACTAGCAAGCTCAGATACGCAGTATTTT. Using reference TRBV5-6 and TRBJ2-3 for the parts outside the CDR3, the full variable domain is DAGVTQSPTHLIKTRGQQVTLRCSPKSGHDTVSWYQQALGQGPQFIFQYYEEEERQRGNFPDRFSGHQFPNYSSELNVNALLLGDSALYLCASSLDLLASSDTQYFGPGTRLTVL.

This chain uses TRBV6-5 with TRBJ2-5; D uncertain. Germline V CDR1 and CDR2: MNHEY, SVGAGI. There are 12 residues in the CDR3. V was cut by 4 bases and J by 5 bases, with 8 bases left in between. The CDR3 protein is CASSSPSETQYF. CDR3 nucleotides: TGTGCCAGCAGTTCCCCTAGTGAGACCCAGTACTTC.

The V gene is TRBV5-1, the J gene TRBJ2-2, with 7 bases that match TRBD1. CDR3 size: 15 residues. Germline V gene data show CDR1 as SGHRS and CDR2 as YFSETQ. V trimming: 4 bases; J trimming: 3 bases; junction bases outside the gene matches: 6. The CDR3: CASSRGHRDTGELFF. The CDR3, as DNA: TGCGCCAGCAGCAGGGGGCACAGGGACACCGGGGAGCTGTTTTTT.

The V and J genes are TRBV30 and TRBJ2-2, with D tentatively TRBD1 (5 bases). Trimming left V 8 bases short and J 6 bases short, with 13 bases between. CDR1 is GTSNPN and CDR2 is SVGIG in the germline V gene (reference sequence). This CDR3 has 12 residues. The CDR3 coding sequence is TGTGCCAGAGAACCAGGGTCCGGGGAGCTGTTTTTT. Translation: CAREPGSGELFF. Using reference TRBV30 and TRBJ2-2 for the parts outside the CDR3, the full variable domain is SQTIHQWPATLVQPVGSPLSLECTVEGTSNPNLYWYRQAAGRGLQLLFYSVGIGQISSEVPQNLSASRPQDRQFILSSKKLLLSDSGFYLCAREPGSGELFFGEGSRLTVL.

The chain joins TRBV5-4 to TRBJ1-1; D may be TRBD1 (5 bases). CDR1 is SGHNT, CDR2 YYREEE, per germline (reference sequence). Trimming stripped 2 bases from V and 5 bases from J, with 13 bases between. The CDR3 extends over 14 amino acids. CDR3 in amino acids: CASSFGLGGTEAFF. The CDR3 nucleotides are TGTGCCAGCAGCTTTGGTTTGGGGGGGACTGAAGCTTTCTTT. The whole variable domain, filled in from reference TRBV5-4 and TRBJ1-1, reads ETGVTQSPTHLIKTRGQQVTLRCSSQSGHNTVSWYQQALGQGPQFIFQYYREEENGRGNFPPRFSGLQFPNYSSELNVNALELDDSALYLCASSFGLGGTEAFFGQGTRLTVV.

This chain connects TRBV28 to TRBJ2-5, with 8 bases aligning to TRBD1. The CDR3 contains 15 residues. The V gene's germline CDR1 is MDHEN and CDR2 SYDVKM. V was pared by 3 bases and J by 6 bases, with 9 bases of the junction left unmatched. In DNA, the CDR3 is TGTGCCAGCAGTTTCAGGGGGCGGCTGGGGAAGACCCAGTACTTC. Translated, it gives CASSFRGRLGKTQYF.

This sequence joins TRBV6-1 and TRBJ1-3, with D uncertain. In germline, CDR1 is MNHNS, CDR2 SASEGT. V was cut by 5 bases and J by 1 base, with 12 bases left in between. The CDR3 has 15 residues. The DNA of the CDR3 is TGTGCCAGCAGTCCCCCTGCGGGGTCTGGAAACACCATATATTTT. Its protein product is CASSPPAGSGNTIYF.

The chain employs TRBV6-5 and TRBJ1-3; D is undetermined. V lost 2 bases and J 4 bases, leaving 9 bases between the germline ends. The CDR3 consists of 14 residues. The germline V gene has CDR1 MNHEY and CDR2 SVGAGI. The CDR3 sequence: CASSYLGKGNTIYF. The DNA of the CDR3 is TGTGCCAGCAGTTACCTCGGTAAAGGAAACACCATATATTTT.

The rearrangement links TRBV6-5 to TRBJ2-3, with D possibly matching TRBD2 (5 bases). This CDR3 spans 13 amino acids. The V end was cut by 7 bases, the J end by 5 bases, with 13 bases between. Germline CDR1 MNHEY, CDR2 SVGAGI. Here the CDR3 reads CASIGIARDTQYF. CDR3 bases: TGTGCCAGCATCGGAATAGCGAGAGATACGCAGTATTTT.